Below, 31 T cell receptor beta chains from the same sample are listed, as sequenced in a study of OX40 agonist ivuxolimab in advanced cancers. Produced via immunoSEQ multiplex PCR; TCRdb's table is partial and in-frame only. Of more than 80,000 clones in the sample, more than 80% were seen once. The specimen comprised CD4+ or CD8+ T cells sorted from blood, sampled in a trial of the OX40 agonist ivuxolimab. These receptors came from an adult with an advanced solid tumor such as melanoma, head and neck, liver or kidney cancer.

The gene calls are TRBV29-1 and TRBJ1-2, with D tentatively TRBD1 (5 bases). The CDR3 runs 13 residues. Germline CDR1 and CDR2: SQVTM and ANQGSEA. Trimming took 4 bases from V and 3 from J, leaving 12 bases between them. The CDR3 DNA reads TGCAGCGTTGTGGGGGGGATTGACTATGGCTACACCTTC. Its protein is CSVVGGIDYGYTF.

This chain joins TRBV27 and TRBJ2-7; 7 bases line up with TRBD2. Germline CDR1 is MNHEY and CDR2 is SMNVEV (reference sequence). This CDR3 is built from 11 residues. With V trimmed by 8 bases and J by 3 bases, 1 base remained unmatched. The CDR3 here is CASGGGYEQYF. The CDR3 DNA reads TGTGCCAGCGGGGGGGGCTACGAGCAGTACTTC.

This chain connects TRBV28 to TRBJ2-1; D remains unclear. Germline CDR1 MDHEN, CDR2 SYDVKM. CDR3 size: 15 residues. V lost 6 bases to trimming and J lost 0 bases, with 12 bases between them. CDR3 DNA sequence: TGTGCCAGCAGAGCCGCTTTTAGCTCCTACAATGAGCAGTTCTTC. Its translation: CASRAAFSSYNEQFF.

The genes are TRBV28 and TRBJ1-1; D is uncertain. The CDR3 contains 12 residues. The germline V and J ends were trimmed by 2 bases and 8 bases, with 9 bases remaining between them. Germline loops: CDR1 MDHEN, CDR2 SYDVKM. DNA of the CDR3: TGTGCCAGCAGTTTACGCAGGTTGGAAGCTTTCTTT. Amino acid sequence: CASSLRRLEAFF.

The chain is built from TRBV11-3 and TRBJ1-1, with 10 bases aligning to TRBD1. Unmatched junction bases numbered 6, after V lost 3 bases and J lost 5 bases. Germline V CDR1 and CDR2: SGHNT, YENEEA. The CDR3 is made up of 15 amino acids. The CDR3 is CASSFGTGDNTEAFF. The CDR3 DNA reads as TGTGCCAGCAGCTTCGGGACAGGGGATAATACTGAAGCTTTCTTT. The full variable domain, rest sourced from reference TRBV11-3 and TRBJ1-1, is EAGVVQSPRYKIIEKKQPVAFWCNPISGHNTLYWYLQNLGQGPELLIRYENEEAVDDSQLPKDRFSAERLKGVDSTLKIQPAELGDSAVYLCASSFGTGDNTEAFFGQGTRLTVV.

The chain combines TRBV18 with TRBJ1-3, with a possible D match to TRBD1 (6 bases). Trimming removed 4 bases from V and 9 bases from J, with 16 bases in between. The CDR3 has 14 amino acids. The germline V gene encodes CDR1 KGHSH and CDR2 LQKENI. CDR3 coding DNA: TGTGCCAGCTCACGGACAGAACGGACAAGCACCATATATTTT. Protein: CASSRTERTSTIYF.

This clone has just one count. V and J are TRBV7-9 and TRBJ1-2; D is undetermined. The V end lost 5 bases, the J end lost 8 bases, and 12 bases lay between the germline ends. The CDR3 is 12 residues long. CDR1 SEHNR and CDR2 FQNEAQ come from the germline V gene (reference sequence). CDR3 in DNA: TGTGCCAGCAGCCCTGAGGGATGGGGCTACACCTTC. Protein: CASSPEGWGYTF.

The chain's CDR3 is CASSYRATSGRFDNEQFF. CDR3 in DNA: TGTGCCAGCAGCTATCGCGCGACTAGCGGGAGATTTGACAATGAGCAGTTCTTC. The chain carries TRBV13 and TRBJ2-1; 12 nucleotides line up with TRBD2. The germline V gene encodes CDR1 PRHDT and CDR2 FYEKMQ (reference sequence). The CDR3 has 18 residues. Trimming took 4 bases from V and 5 from J; bases not matched to a gene: 12.

V usage is TRBV21-1 and J usage is TRBJ2-5. TRBV21-1 is a pseudogene. The CDR3 is 15 amino acids. The CDR3 DNA follows: TGTGCCAGCAGCAAAGACCCTCAGAGTCTCGAGACCCAGTACTTC. Protein: CASSKDPQSLETQYF.

CDR3 residues: CSVEEEGGREQFF. CDR3 coding DNA: TGCAGCGTTGAAGAGGAGGGGGGCCGTGAGCAGTTCTTC. This chain links TRBV29-1 with TRBJ2-1, with D perhaps matching TRBD1 or TRBD2 (6 bases each). The V and J ends lost 0 bases and 9 bases respectively, with 12 bases between them. Germline loops: CDR1 SQVTM, CDR2 ANQGSEA. The length of the CDR3 is 13 residues.

The J gene is TRBJ2-3, the V gene TRBV11-2, with unresolved D. Looked up from germline, CDR1 is SGHAT and CDR2 is FQNNGV. This CDR3 is 12 amino acids long. Trimming stripped 4 bases from V and 2 bases from J, with 4 bases between. This CDR3 reads CASSSYTDTQYF. The CDR3 DNA reads as TGTGCCAGCAGCTCCTACACAGATACGCAGTATTTT.

This rearrangement joins TRBV13 to TRBJ2-3; unclear D gene. The CDR3 loop spans 12 amino acids. Per germline, CDR1 PRHDT and CDR2 FYEKMQ (reference sequence). V dropped 6 bases and J dropped 0 bases, with 4 bases sitting between them. CDR3 sequence (DNA): TGTGCCAGCAGGTTCAGCACAGATACGCAGTATTTT. It encodes CASRFSTDTQYF.

The rearrangement links TRBV10-2 to TRBJ2-7, with a possible D match to TRBD2 (6 bases). The CDR3 has 11 residues. V dropped 8 bases and J dropped 6 bases, with 11 bases sitting between them. Germline V gene data show CDR1 as WSHSY and CDR2 as SAAADI. The CDR3 sequence is CASRGLREQYF. The CDR3 DNA sequence: TGCGCCAGCCGGGGACTCCGCGAGCAGTACTTC.

This rearrangement joins TRBV27 to TRBJ2-1; D might be TRBD2 (6 bases). The CDR3 length is 14 residues. Germline CDR1 and CDR2: MNHEY and SMNVEV (reference sequence). V was cut by 1 base and J by 9 bases, with 13 bases left in between. The chain's CDR3 is CASSLWGVGSEQFF. The CDR3 DNA sequence: TGTGCCAGCAGTTTATGGGGGGTGGGGAGTGAGCAGTTCTTC.

The rearrangement links TRBV6-1 to TRBJ2-1, with D uncertain. In germline, CDR1 is MNHNS, CDR2 SASEGT. Trimming shortened V by 0 bases and J by 3 bases, and 6 bases separated the two germline ends. This CDR3 is 14 amino acids long. CDR3 in DNA: TGTGCCAGCAGTGAAGCTGGCCTCTACAATGAGCAGTTCTTC. Its protein is CASSEAGLYNEQFF.

On this clone itself: The sample has other DNA sequences that encode this CDR3 too. The chain has TRBV9 and TRBJ2-3; D is unresolved. Germline V lookup: CDR1 SGDLS, CDR2 YYNGEE. Trimming cost V 4 bases and J 2 bases, with 5 bases left between them. CDR3 size: 12 residues. Here the CDR3 DNA reads TGTGCCAGCAGCTTCTCCACAGATACGCAGTATTTT. The encoded protein is CASSFSTDTQYF. Combining the CDR3 with reference TRBV9 and TRBJ2-3 gives the whole variable domain DSGVTQTPKHLITATGQRVTLRCSPRSGDLSVYWYQQSLDQGLQFLIQYYNGEERAKGNILERFSAQQFPDLHSELNLSSLELGDSALYFCASSFSTDTQYFGPGTRLTVL.

The chain carries TRBV9 and TRBJ2-3; D is perhaps TRBD1 or TRBD2 (5 bases each). The ends were cut back, 4 bases at V and 2 bases at J, with 14 bases in the middle. Germline V gene lookup returns CDR1 SGDLS and CDR2 YYNGEE. The CDR3 is 15 amino acids. The CDR3 reads CASSPPWGNTDTQYF. The CDR3 nucleotides read TGTGCCAGCAGCCCCCCTTGGGGGAACACAGATACGCAGTATTTT. The full variable domain, in which reference TRBV9 and TRBJ2-3 provide the parts outside the CDR3, is DSGVTQTPKHLITATGQRVTLRCSPRSGDLSVYWYQQSLDQGLQFLIQYYNGEERAKGNILERFSAQQFPDLHSELNLSSLELGDSALYFCASSPPWGNTDTQYFGPGTRLTVL.

The V call is TRBV25-1, the J call TRBJ1-6, with D possibly matching TRBD1 (6 bases). The V end lost 4 bases, the J end lost 0 bases, and 13 bases lay between the germline ends. Germline values: CDR1 MGHDK, CDR2 SYGVNS. There are 17 residues in the CDR3. CDR3 DNA sequence: TGTGCCAGCAGTGCTCCGGGGGCGAGCTCCTATAATTCACCCCTCCACTTT. Amino acid sequence: CASSAPGASSYNSPLHF. Full variable domain (missing parts from reference TRBV25-1 and TRBJ1-6): EADIYQTPRYLVIGTGKKITLECSQTMGHDKMYWYQQDPGMELHLIHYSYGVNSTEKGDLSSESTVSRIRTEHFPLTLESARPSHTSQYLCASSAPGASSYNSPLHFGNGTRLTVT.

The genes are TRBV30 and TRBJ1-1; D gene unclear. Germline V gene data show CDR1 as GTSNPN and CDR2 as SVGIG (reference sequence). Trimming cost V 0 bases and J 7 bases, with 12 bases left between them. This CDR3 spans 13 amino acids. The CDR3 is CAWSVGGRNEAFF. The CDR3 coding sequence is TGTGCCTGGAGTGTGGGTGGGCGGAATGAAGCTTTCTTT.

The chain employs TRBV19 and TRBJ1-1, with D hard to call. CDR1 and CDR2 from the germline V gene are LNHDA and SQIVND (reference sequence). The CDR3 sequence is 15 residues long. V lost 2 bases, J lost 1 base, and 11 bases lay in between. The DNA of the CDR3 is TGTGCCAGTAGTATAAGAGTCTTTTCGAACACTGAAGCTTTCTTT. Translating it yields CASSIRVFSNTEAFF.

CDR3 residues: CASSQGRTSGANVLTF. Written as DNA, the CDR3 is TGCGCCAGCAGCCAAGGGCGGACGTCTGGGGCCAACGTCCTGACTTTC. The genes are TRBV4-3 and TRBJ2-6, with D uncertain. The V gene's germline CDR1 is LGHNA and CDR2 YSLEER. V was cut by 1 base and J by 1 base, with 8 bases left in between. The CDR3 is 16 residues long.

The V gene is TRBV11-2, the J gene TRBJ2-4; no clear D gene. The CDR3 spans 12 residues. From germline, CDR1 is SGHAT and CDR2 FQNNGV. Trimming left V 3 bases short and J 6 bases short, with 6 bases between. The CDR3 protein is CASSLGINIQYF. The CDR3 region has the DNA TGTGCCAGCAGCTTGGGGATAAACATTCAGTACTTC. The entire variable domain, with the rest obtained from reference TRBV11-2 and TRBJ2-4, is as follows: EAGVAQSPRYKIIEKRQSVAFWCNPISGHATLYWYQQILGQGPKLLIQFQNNGVVDDSQLPKDRFSAERLKGVDSTLKIQPAKLEDSAVYLCASSLGINIQYFGAGTRLSVL.

The chain joins TRBV10-3 to TRBJ1-3; D unclear. Germline CDR1 reads ENHRY; CDR2 reads SYGVKD. V was shortened by 3 bases and J by 0 bases, with 6 bases between the two germline ends. CDR3 size: 14 residues. The CDR3 reads CAISEVFSGNTIYF. The DNA for the CDR3 is TGTGCCATCAGTGAAGTTTTCTCTGGAAACACCATATATTTT.

The V call is TRBV6-5, the J call TRBJ2-3; no definite D call. V gave up 6 bases and J gave up 3 bases, with 10 bases separating them. CDR3 length equals 13 residues. The germline V gene has CDR1 MNHEY and CDR2 SVGAGI. As DNA, the CDR3 is TGTGCCAGCAGGGATTTAGGAACAGATACGCAGTATTTT. Translating it yields CASRDLGTDTQYF.

The rearrangement joins TRBV7-6 to TRBJ2-2, with 11 nucleotides matching TRBD2. The germline V gene has CDR1 SGHVS and CDR2 FNYEAQ. The length of the CDR3 is 16 residues. The V gene end was trimmed by 5 bases and the J gene end by 3 bases; junction bases not matched to a gene: 5. Here the CDR3 DNA reads TGTGCCAGCAGCCACACTAGCGGGGGATACACCGGGGAGCTGTTTTTT. Protein product: CASSHTSGGYTGELFF.

CDR3 sequence reads: CASRGVTDTQYF. CDR3 bases: TGTGCCAGCCGCGGGGTCACAGATACGCAGTATTTT. The chain is built from TRBV6-6 and TRBJ2-3; weak D call: TRBD2 (6 bases). Germline V gives CDR1 MNHNY, CDR2 SVGAGI (reference sequence). V dropped 8 bases and J dropped 2 bases, with 8 bases sitting between them. The CDR3 has 12 amino acids.

The chain carries TRBV19 and TRBJ2-3; TRBD1 matches 7 bases. Trimming took 4 bases from V and 3 from J; bases not matched to a gene: 13. The germline V gene has CDR1 LNHDA and CDR2 SQIVND (reference sequence). The CDR3 loop spans 17 amino acids. CDR3 sequence (DNA): TGTGCCAGTAGTAAGGGAGAGCGACAGGGATTAACAGATACGCAGTATTTT. Its translation is CASSKGERQGLTDTQYF.

This chain uses TRBV30 with TRBJ2-6; D ambiguous. Per germline, CDR1 GTSNPN and CDR2 SVGIG (reference sequence). This CDR3 spans 14 amino acids. Trimming took 2 bases from V and 0 from J, leaving 5 bases between them. CDR3 coding DNA: TGTGCCTGGAGTATCTCCTCTGGGGCCAACGTCCTGACTTTC. Protein: CAWSISSGANVLTF.

V gene TRBV6-5 combines with J gene TRBJ1-1; D is ambiguous. This CDR3 has 15 amino acids. Germline CDR1 MNHEY, CDR2 SVGAGI. With 5 bases removed from V and 0 bases from J, the gap between germline ends came to 13 bases. The CDR3: CASSAAALLNTEAFF. CDR3 nucleotide sequence: TGTGCCAGCAGTGCTGCAGCTCTGTTGAACACTGAAGCTTTCTTT.

A single count supports this clone. The chain joins TRBV30 to TRBJ2-2, with 8 nucleotides matching TRBD1. After removal of 5 bases from V and 4 bases from J, the junction contained 6 bases not matched to a gene. CDR1 and CDR2 (germline): GTSNPN, SVGIG (reference sequence). CDR3 size: 14 residues. CDR3 nucleotide sequence: TGTGCCTGGTCCCAGGGGGCAATCACCGGGGAGCTGTTTTTT. Translation gives CAWSQGAITGELFF.

The genes are TRBV10-3 and TRBJ1-3; D is unresolved. The germline V gene encodes CDR1 ENHRY and CDR2 SYGVKD. Between the trimmed V and J ends, which lost 4 bases and 0 bases, there was a span of 13 bases. This CDR3 spans 16 amino acids. CDR3 DNA: TGTGCCATCAGTGGACAACAATACGTCTCTGGAAACACCATATATTTT. It is translated as CAISGQQYVSGNTIYF.